This TCR beta chain derives from a study of cytomegalovirus exposure and HLA in healthy donors. Germline V gene lookup returns CDR1 MDHEN and CDR2 SYDVKM. The CDR3 is 12 residues long. Trimming stripped 7 bases from V and 0 bases from J, with 6 bases between. The table lists this clone with a few counts. PCR involved 60 Vbeta and 13 Jbeta primers. Profiled with immunoSEQ multiplex PCR; TCRdb holds only in-frame clones, not every one. The sample records 100,000 to 150,000 clones, over 15% being singletons. The TCR was taken from a woman aged 18-29 years in good health and CMV-seronegative. The sample was PBMCs. This rearrangement joins TRBV28 to TRBJ2-5; no reliable D call. The CDR3 region is CASTGHQETQYF. The CDR3 DNA is TGTGCCAGCACTGGGCACCAAGAGACCCAGTACTTC. Drawing the rest from reference TRBV28 and TRBJ2-5, the complete variable domain is DVKVTQSSRYLVKRTGEKVFLECVQDMDHENMFWYRQDPGLGLRLIYFSYDVKMKEKGDIPEGYSVSREKKERFSLILESASTNQTSMYLCASTGHQETQYFGPGTRLLVL.